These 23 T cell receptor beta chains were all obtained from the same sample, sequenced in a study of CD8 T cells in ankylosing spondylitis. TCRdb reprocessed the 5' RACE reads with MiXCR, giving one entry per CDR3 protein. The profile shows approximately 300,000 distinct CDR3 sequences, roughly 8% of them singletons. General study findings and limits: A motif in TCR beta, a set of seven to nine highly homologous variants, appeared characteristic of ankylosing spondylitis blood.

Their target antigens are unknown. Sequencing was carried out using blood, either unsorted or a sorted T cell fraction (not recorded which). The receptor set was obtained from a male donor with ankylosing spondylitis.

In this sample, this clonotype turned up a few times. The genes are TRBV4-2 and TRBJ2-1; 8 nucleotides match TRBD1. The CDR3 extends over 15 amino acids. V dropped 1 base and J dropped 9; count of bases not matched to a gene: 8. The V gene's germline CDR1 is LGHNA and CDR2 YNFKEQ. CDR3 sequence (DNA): TGTGCCAGCAGCCAAGTGACAGGGGAGATGAGTGAGCAGTTCTTC. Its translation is CASSQVTGEMSEQFF.

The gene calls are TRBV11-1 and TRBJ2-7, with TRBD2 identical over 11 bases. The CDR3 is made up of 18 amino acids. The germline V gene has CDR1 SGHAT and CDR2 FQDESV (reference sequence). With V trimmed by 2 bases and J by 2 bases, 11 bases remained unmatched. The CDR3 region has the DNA TGTGCCAGCAGCTTAATTGATCGGACTAGCGGGCCAACCTACGAGCAGTACTTC. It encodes CASSLIDRTSGPTYEQYF. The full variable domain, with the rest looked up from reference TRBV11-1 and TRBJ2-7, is EAEVAQSPRYKITEKSQAVAFWCDPISGHATLYWYRQILGQGPELLVQFQDESVVDDSQLPKDRFSAERLKGVDSTLKIQPAELGDSAMYLCASSLIDRTSGPTYEQYFGPGTRLTVT.

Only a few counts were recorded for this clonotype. The DNA of the CDR3 is TGCAGCTTCTCGGGGTTAGGGGGCTACACCTTC. It translates to CSFSGLGGYTF. The chain uses TRBV29-1 and TRBJ1-2; D unresolved. The V end was cut by 8 bases, the J end by 8 bases, with 15 bases between. The CDR3 totals 11 residues. The germline V gene has CDR1 SQVTM and CDR2 ANQGSEA.

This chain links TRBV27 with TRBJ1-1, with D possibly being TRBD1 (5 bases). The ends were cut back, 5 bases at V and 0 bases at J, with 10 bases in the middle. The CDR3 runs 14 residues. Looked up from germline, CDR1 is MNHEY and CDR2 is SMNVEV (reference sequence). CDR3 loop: CASSRARVNTEAFF. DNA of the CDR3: TGTGCCAGCAGTAGGGCCAGGGTGAACACTGAAGCTTTCTTT.

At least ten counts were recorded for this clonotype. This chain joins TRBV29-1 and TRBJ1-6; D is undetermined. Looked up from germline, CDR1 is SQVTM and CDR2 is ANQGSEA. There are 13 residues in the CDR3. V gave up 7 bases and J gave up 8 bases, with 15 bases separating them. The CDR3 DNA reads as TGCAGCGCCAGAGCCAGACGGGATTCACCCCTCCACTTT. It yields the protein CSARARRDSPLHF.

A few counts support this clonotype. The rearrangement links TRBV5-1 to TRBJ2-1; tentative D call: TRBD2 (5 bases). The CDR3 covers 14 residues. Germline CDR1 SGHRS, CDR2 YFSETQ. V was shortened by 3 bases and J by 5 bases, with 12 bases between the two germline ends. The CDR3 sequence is CASSWGTGNNEQFF. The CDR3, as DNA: TGCGCCAGCAGCTGGGGAACGGGGAACAATGAGCAGTTCTTC.

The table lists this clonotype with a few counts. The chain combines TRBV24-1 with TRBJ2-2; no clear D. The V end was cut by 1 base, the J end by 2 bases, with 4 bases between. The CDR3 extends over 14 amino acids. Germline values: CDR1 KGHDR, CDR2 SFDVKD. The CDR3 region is CATSDFDNTGELFF. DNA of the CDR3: TGTGCCACCAGTGATTTTGACAACACCGGGGAGCTGTTTTTT.

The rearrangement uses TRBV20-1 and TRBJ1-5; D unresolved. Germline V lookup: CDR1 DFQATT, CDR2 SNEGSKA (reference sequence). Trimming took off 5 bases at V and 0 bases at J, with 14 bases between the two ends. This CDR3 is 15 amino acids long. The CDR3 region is CSARGIHNSNQPQHF. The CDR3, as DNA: TGCAGTGCTCGCGGTATCCACAATAGCAATCAGCCCCAGCATTTT.

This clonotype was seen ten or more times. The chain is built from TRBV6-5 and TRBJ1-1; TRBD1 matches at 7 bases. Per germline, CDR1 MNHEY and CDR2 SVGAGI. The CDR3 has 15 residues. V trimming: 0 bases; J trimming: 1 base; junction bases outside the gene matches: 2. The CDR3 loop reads CASSYSKGANTEAFF. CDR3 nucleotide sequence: TGTGCCAGCAGTTACTCAAAGGGGGCGAACACTGAAGCTTTCTTT.

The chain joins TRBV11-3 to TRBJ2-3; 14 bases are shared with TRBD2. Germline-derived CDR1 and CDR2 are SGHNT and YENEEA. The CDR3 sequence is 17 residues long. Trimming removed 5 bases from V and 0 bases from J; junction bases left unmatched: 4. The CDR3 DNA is TGTGCCAGCAGCCCGGGACTAGCGGGAGAGAGCACAGATACGCAGTATTTT. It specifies CASSPGLAGESTDTQYF.

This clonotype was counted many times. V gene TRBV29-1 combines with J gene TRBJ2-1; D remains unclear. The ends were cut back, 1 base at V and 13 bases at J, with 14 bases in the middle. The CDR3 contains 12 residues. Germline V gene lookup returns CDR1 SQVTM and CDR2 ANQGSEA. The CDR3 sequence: CSVEGSLIAQFF. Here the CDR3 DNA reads TGCAGCGTTGAAGGGTCGCTTATCGCCCAGTTCTTC.

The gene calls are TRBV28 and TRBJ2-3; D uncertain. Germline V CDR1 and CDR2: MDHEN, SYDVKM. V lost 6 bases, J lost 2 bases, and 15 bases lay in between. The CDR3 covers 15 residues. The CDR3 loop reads CASSPRVEFTDTQYF. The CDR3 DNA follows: TGTGCCAGCAGCCCTCGGGTTGAGTTCACAGATACGCAGTATTTT.

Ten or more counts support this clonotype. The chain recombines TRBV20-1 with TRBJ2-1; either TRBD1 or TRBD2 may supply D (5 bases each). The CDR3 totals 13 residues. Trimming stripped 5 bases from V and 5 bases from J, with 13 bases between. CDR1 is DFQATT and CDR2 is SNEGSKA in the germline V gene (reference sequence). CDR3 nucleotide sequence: TGCAGTGCTGGGGGTCTCGGAAACAATGAGCAGTTCTTC. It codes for CSAGGLGNNEQFF.

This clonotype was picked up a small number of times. The CDR3 nucleotides read TGTGCCAGCAGCCAAGAATTACAGCGGGACTATAATGAGCAGTTCTTC. This encodes CASSQELQRDYNEQFF. The chain combines TRBV4-2 with TRBJ2-1; TRBD2 aligns across 7 bases. Germline trimming cut 0 bases from V and 7 bases from J; bases unmatched to any gene: 9. Germline lookup yields CDR1 LGHNA and CDR2 YNFKEQ. The CDR3 spans 16 residues.

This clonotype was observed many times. The CDR3 is CASSPLQGTGTEAFF. As DNA, the CDR3 is TGTGCCAGCAGCCCGTTACAGGGGACGGGCACTGAAGCTTTCTTT. V is TRBV4-2 and J is TRBJ1-1; 7 positions match TRBD1. The germline CDR1 and CDR2 sequences are LGHNA and YNFKEQ. The CDR3 covers 15 residues. Trimming at V came to 4 bases and at J to 4 bases, leaving 9 bases not matched to a gene.

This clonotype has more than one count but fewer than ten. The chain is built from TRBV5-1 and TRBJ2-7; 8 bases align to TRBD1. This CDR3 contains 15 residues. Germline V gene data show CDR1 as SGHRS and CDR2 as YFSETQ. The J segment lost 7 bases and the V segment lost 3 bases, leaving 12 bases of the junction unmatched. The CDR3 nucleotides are TGCGCCAGCAGCTCATCAGGGGGCGTCCGGGGGGAGCAGTACTTC. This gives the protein CASSSSGGVRGEQYF.

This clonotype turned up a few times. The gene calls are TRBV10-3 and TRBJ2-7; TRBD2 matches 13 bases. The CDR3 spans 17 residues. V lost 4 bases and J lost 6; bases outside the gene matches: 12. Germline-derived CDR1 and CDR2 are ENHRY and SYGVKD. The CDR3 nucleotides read TGTGCCATCAGTGCCCAAACTAGCGGGAGGGCCGAGGGCGAGCAGTACTTC. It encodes CAISAQTSGRAEGEQYF.

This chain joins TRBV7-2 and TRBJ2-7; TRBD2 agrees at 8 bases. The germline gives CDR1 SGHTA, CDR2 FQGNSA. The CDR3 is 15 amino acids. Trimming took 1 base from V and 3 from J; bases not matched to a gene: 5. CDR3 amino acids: CASSLGSAGGYEQYF. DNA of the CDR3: TGTGCCAGCAGCTTAGGATCCGCGGGAGGCTACGAGCAGTACTTC.

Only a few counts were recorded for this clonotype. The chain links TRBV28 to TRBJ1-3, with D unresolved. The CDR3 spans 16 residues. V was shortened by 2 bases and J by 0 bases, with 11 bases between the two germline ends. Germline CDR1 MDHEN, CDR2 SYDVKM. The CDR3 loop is CASSLPPGRSGNTIYF. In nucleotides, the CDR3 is TGTGCCAGCAGTTTACCCCCGGGCCGCTCTGGAAACACCATATATTTT. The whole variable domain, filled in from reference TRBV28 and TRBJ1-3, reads DVKVTQSSRYLVKRTGEKVFLECVQDMDHENMFWYRQDPGLGLRLIYFSYDVKMKEKGDIPEGYSVSREKKERFSLILESASTNQTSMYLCASSLPPGRSGNTIYFGEGSWLTVV.

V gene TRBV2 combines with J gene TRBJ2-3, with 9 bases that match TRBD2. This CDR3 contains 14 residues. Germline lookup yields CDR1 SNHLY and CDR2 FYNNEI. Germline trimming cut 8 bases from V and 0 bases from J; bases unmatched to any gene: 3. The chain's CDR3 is CASLLAGSTDTQYF. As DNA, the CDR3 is TGTGCCAGCTTACTAGCGGGTAGCACAGATACGCAGTATTTT.

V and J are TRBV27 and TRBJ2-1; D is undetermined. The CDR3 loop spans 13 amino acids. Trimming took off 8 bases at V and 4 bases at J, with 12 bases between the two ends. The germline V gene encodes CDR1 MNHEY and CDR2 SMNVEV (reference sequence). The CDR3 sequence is CASALIGYNEQFF. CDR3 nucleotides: TGTGCCAGCGCGTTAATCGGGTACAATGAGCAGTTCTTC.

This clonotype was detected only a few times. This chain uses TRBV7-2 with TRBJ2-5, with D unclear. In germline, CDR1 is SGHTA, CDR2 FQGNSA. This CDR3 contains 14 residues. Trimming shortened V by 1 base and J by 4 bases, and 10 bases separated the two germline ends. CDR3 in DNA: TGTGCCAGCAGCTTAGGCTCCAAGATAGAGACCCAGTACTTC. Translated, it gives CASSLGSKIETQYF. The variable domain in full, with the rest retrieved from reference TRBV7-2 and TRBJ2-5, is GAGVSQSPSNKVTEKGKDVELRCDPISGHTALYWYRQSLGQGLEFLIYFQGNSAPDKSGLPSDRFSAERTGGSVSTLTIQRTQQEDSAVYLCASSLGSKIETQYFGPGTRLLVL.

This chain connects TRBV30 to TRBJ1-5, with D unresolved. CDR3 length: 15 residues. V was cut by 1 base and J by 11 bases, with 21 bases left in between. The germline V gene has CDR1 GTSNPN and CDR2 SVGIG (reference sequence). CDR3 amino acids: CAWSGPGGSRGSQHF. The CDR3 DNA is TGTGCCTGGAGTGGCCCAGGAGGGTCAAGAGGATCCCAGCATTTT.